This T cell receptor (beta chain) appears in the sequencing data of a study of memory CD4+ T cells and cytomegalovirus serostatus. Study conclusions and caveats: A US-trained random forest predicted CMV serostatus with median AUC around 0.9. Of 164 reported CMV TCRbeta sequences, 60 to 85 were found in memory CD4+ repertoires.

As regards this clone: The antigen remains undetermined.

There are 13 residues in the CDR3. Trimming pared 3 bases from V and 9 bases from J, leaving 9 bases between. Germline values: CDR1 SEHNR, CDR2 FQNEAQ (reference sequence). Single viable CD3+CD4+CD8-CD45RO+ cells were sorted as the memory CD4+ T cells. Authors' methods: After removing out-of-frame reads, under 2.5 million distinct TCRbeta sequences remained. The assay was immunoSEQ multiplex PCR, and TCRdb's table has in-frame clones only and misses some. V and J calls and clone size are copied from that table; D and trimming were computed from the DNA. The repertoire consists of 85,000 to 100,000 clones, with roughly 80% occurring once and the leading ten covering approximately 4%.

The specimen was memory CD4+ T cells from blood. The rearrangement joins TRBV7-9 to TRBJ1-6; D gene uncertain. This TCR came from an adult in good health and CMV-seropositive. CDR3 loop: CASSFTGGSPLHF. In nucleotides, the CDR3 is TGTGCCAGCAGCTTTACCGGAGGTTCACCCCTCCACTTT.